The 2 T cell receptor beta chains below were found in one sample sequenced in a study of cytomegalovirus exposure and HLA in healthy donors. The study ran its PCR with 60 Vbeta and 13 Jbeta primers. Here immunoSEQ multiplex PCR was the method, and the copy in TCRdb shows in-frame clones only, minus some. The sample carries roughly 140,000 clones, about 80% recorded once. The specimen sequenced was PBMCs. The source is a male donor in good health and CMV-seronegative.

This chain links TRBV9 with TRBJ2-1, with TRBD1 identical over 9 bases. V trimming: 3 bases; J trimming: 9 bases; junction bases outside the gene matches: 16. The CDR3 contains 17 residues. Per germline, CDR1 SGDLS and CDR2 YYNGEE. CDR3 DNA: TGTGCCAGCAGCGCAACTTCCGGGACAGGGTTGCGTCTTGAGCAGTTCTTC. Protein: CASSATSGTGLRLEQFF.

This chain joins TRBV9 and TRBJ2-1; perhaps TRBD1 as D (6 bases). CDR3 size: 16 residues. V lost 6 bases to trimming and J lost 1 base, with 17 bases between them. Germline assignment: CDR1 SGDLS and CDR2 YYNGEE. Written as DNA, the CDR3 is TGTGCCAGCAACGAACAGGGAAGGGGGTCCTACAATGAGCAGTTCTTC. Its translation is CASNEQGRGSYNEQFF.